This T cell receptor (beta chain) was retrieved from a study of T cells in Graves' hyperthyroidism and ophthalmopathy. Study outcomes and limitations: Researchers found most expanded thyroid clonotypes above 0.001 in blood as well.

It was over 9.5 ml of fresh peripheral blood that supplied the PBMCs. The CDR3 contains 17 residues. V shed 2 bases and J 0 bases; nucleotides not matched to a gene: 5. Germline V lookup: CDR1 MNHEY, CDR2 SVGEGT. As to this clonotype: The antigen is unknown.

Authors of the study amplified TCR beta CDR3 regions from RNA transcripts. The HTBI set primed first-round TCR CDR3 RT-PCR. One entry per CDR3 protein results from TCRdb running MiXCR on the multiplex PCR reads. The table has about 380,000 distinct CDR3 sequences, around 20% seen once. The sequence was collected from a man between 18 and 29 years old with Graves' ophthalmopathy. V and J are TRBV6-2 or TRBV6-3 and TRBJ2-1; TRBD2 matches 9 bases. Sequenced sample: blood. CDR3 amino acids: CASSYRPSGISYNEQFF. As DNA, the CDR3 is TGTGCCAGCAGTTACCGGCCTAGCGGGATCTCCTACAATGAGCAGTTCTTC.